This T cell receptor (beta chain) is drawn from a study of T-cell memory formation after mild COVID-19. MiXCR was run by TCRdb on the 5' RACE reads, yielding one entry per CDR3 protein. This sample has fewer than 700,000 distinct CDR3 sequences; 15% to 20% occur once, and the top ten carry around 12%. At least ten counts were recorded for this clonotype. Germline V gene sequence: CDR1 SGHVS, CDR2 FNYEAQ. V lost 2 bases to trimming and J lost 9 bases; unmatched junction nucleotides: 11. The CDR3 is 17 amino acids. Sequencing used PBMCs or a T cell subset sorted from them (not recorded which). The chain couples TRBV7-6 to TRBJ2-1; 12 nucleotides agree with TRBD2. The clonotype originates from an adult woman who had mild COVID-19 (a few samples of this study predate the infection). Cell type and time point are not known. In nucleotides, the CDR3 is TGTGCCAGCAGCTTATGGGAAGCTAGCGGGGGGGCCGGTGAGCAGTTCTTC. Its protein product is CASSLWEASGGAGEQFF.